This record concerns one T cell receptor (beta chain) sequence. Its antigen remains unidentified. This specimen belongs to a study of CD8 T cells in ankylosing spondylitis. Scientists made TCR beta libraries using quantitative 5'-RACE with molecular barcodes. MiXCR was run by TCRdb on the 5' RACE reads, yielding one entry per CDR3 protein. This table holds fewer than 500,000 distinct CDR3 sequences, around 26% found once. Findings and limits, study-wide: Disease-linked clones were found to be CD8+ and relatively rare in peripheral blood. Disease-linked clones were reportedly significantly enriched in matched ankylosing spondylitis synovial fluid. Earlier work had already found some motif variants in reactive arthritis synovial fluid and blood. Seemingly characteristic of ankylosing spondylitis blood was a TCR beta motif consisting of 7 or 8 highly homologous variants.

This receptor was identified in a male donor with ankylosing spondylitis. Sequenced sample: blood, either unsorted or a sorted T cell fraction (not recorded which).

The CDR3 loop reads CASSLGGGTDEKLFF. The CDR3 DNA is TGCGCCAGCAGCTTGGGCGGGGGGACTGATGAAAAACTGTTTTTT. The V gene is TRBV5-1, the J gene TRBJ1-4; maybe TRBD1 (5 bases). The CDR3 is 15 amino acids. CDR1 is SGHRS and CDR2 is YFSETQ in the germline V gene. Trimming took off 0 bases at V and 6 bases at J, with 12 bases between the two ends. Full variable domain (missing parts from reference TRBV5-1 and TRBJ1-4): KAGVTQTPRYLIKTRGQQVTLSCSPISGHRSVSWYQQTPGQGLQFLFEYFSETQRNKGNFPGRFSGRQFSNSRSEMNVSTLELGDSALYLCASSLGGGTDEKLFFGSGTQLSVL.